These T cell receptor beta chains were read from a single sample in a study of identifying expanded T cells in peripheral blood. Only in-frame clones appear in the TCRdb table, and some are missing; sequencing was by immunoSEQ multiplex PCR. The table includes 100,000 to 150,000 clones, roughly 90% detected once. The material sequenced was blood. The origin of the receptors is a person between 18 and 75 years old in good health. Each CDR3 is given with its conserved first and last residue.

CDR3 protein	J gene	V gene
CAIKGGGGTDTQYF	TRBJ2-3	TRBV10-3
CASSNRLGGDTQYF	TRBJ2-3	TRBV6-5
CASSLNDDTEAFF	TRBJ1-1	TRBV7-3
CASSESLQGHTYEQYF	TRBJ2-7	TRBV10-1
CASSPSGTNYNEQFF	TRBJ2-1	TRBV18
CASSLTSHADEQFF	TRBJ2-1	TRBV9
CASSEVGGGAAYTQYF	TRBJ2-3	TRBV6-1
CASGPGQQETQYF	TRBJ2-5	TRBV28
CASSFRLAGRKTQYF	TRBJ2-5	TRBV7-2
CAISGQGGSSYNEQFF	TRBJ2-1	TRBV10-3
CASSWQGQGGEKLFF	TRBJ1-4	TRBV2
CAIRTPNYEQYF	TRBJ2-7	TRBV10-3
CAISEADSQAEQYF	TRBJ2-7	TRBV10-3
CASSPPGRLRNEQFF	TRBJ2-1	TRBV18
CASSWDDGGETQYF	TRBJ2-5	TRBV5-6
CASRNGGHTEAFF	TRBJ1-1	TRBV6-1
CSARPWDF	TRBJ2-3	TRBV20-1
CASSYFTEGNQPQHF	TRBJ1-5	TRBV6-5
CASSLYGGGRVTEQYF	TRBJ2-7	TRBV5-6
CASRGYGPGNTIYF	TRBJ1-3	TRBV6-5
CASSPRLASTDTQYF	TRBJ2-3	TRBV28
CASSLVQVDEAFF	TRBJ1-1	TRBV5-1
CASSLVSAHGNTDTQYF	TRBJ2-3	TRBV5-1
CASSLGSMNTEAFF	TRBJ1-1	TRBV5-1
CASSWGADTQYF	TRBJ2-3	TRBV7-6
CASSVGRGQDEQFF	TRBJ2-1	TRBV6-1
CASSLAGGDYEQYF	TRBJ2-7	TRBV5-6
CASSQYAETQYF	TRBJ2-5	TRBV14
CASSLGVYNEQFF	TRBJ2-1	TRBV11-2
CASSLDAGGGAHNEQFF	TRBJ2-1	TRBV7-2
CASSSQRVLEKLFF	TRBJ1-4	TRBV28
CASSWSPYEQYF	TRBJ2-7	TRBV7-2
CASSLIGFHQPQHF	TRBJ1-5	TRBV28
CASSERLGSPNTGELFF	TRBJ2-2	TRBV7-8
CASSLEGAGANVLTF	TRBJ2-6	TRBV19
CAWSSPSGGVHEQYF	TRBJ2-7	TRBV30
CASSERQRQYGYTF	TRBJ1-2	TRBV2
CASSPGTASSYEQYF	TRBJ2-7	TRBV5-8
CASSVSGAQETQYF	TRBJ2-5	TRBV2
CASSVSGTPYEQYF	TRBJ2-7	TRBV6-4
CSVEVRVGEGYTF	TRBJ1-2	TRBV29-1
CASSLRTGRVMNTEAFF	TRBJ1-1	TRBV7-8
CASSSVGSPLHF	TRBJ1-6	TRBV5-8
CASSYQTTGPWAIQYF	TRBJ2-4	TRBV6-5
CASSAGQGVSEQYF	TRBJ2-7	TRBV5-1
CASSLATGNTGELFF	TRBJ2-2	TRBV5-1
CASSPLDGGTDTQYF	TRBJ2-3	TRBV5-4
CASSMGQGGTYEQYF	TRBJ2-7	TRBV5-1
CASSLAGQTVETQYF	TRBJ2-5	TRBV7-2
CASSRQPWVTEAFF	TRBJ1-1	TRBV18
CASSGSGGVSYEQYF	TRBJ2-7	TRBV6-4